The 11 T cell receptor beta chains reported below all come from one sample, sequenced in a study of tumour-infiltrating T cells in Burkitt lymphoma. Sequencing used immunoSEQ multiplex PCR; TCRdb keeps in-frame clones, though not all of them. The profile shows 5,500 to 7,000 clones, roughly a tenth of them singletons. The sample consisted of tumor tissue. The receptor source for this set is a human donor with diffuse large B-cell lymphoma.

By proportion, this clone is medium-sized. V and J are TRBV19 and TRBJ1-2, with no clear D. The germline V gene encodes CDR1 LNHDA and CDR2 SQIVND (reference sequence). The CDR3 runs to 13 residues. Trimming cost V 5 bases and J 6 bases, with 13 bases left between them. The CDR3 DNA reads as TGTGCCAGTAGTCCAAGGGCGAGGGATGGCTACACCTTC. It encodes CASSPRARDGYTF.

This clone was detected once. The rearrangement links TRBV19 to TRBJ1-1, with D perhaps TRBD1 (5 bases). From germline, CDR1 is LNHDA and CDR2 SQIVND (reference sequence). This CDR3 spans 13 amino acids. V was pared by 6 bases and J by 2 bases, with 10 bases between. The CDR3 DNA sequence: TGTGCCAGTAGACTGGGACCCAACACTGAAGCTTTCTTT. This sequence encodes CASRLGPNTEAFF.

This clone was recorded only once. V and J are TRBV6-6 and TRBJ2-7, with D possibly matching TRBD2 (5 bases). The germline CDR1 and CDR2 sequences are MNHNY and SVGAGI (reference sequence). The CDR3 runs to 14 residues. Trimming stripped 6 bases from V and 0 bases from J, with 12 bases between. CDR3 DNA sequence: TGTGCCAGCAGGGATCTAGGGAGCTCCTACGAGCAGTACTTC. Encoded protein: CASRDLGSSYEQYF.

CDR3 DNA sequence: TGTGCCAGCAGTTTTCAAAAGCAAATCTCCTACGAGCAGTACTTC. Its translation: CASSFQKQISYEQYF. This chain uses TRBV28 with TRBJ2-7, with D unresolved. The CDR3 spans 15 residues. The V end was cut by 3 bases, the J end by 0 bases, with 12 bases between. The V gene's germline CDR1 is MDHEN and CDR2 SYDVKM.

This clone was counted only a few times. This chain uses TRBV5-5 with TRBJ2-2, with D perhaps matching TRBD2 (5 bases). The germline gives CDR1 SGHKS, CDR2 YYEKEE (reference sequence). Deletions cut 0 bases from V and 7 bases from J, with 7 bases between. This CDR3 is built from 13 residues. In DNA form, the CDR3 reads TGTGCCAGCAGCTTGGTTAGCGTCGGGGAGCTGTTTTTT. The encoded protein is CASSLVSVGELFF. The whole variable domain, filled in from reference TRBV5-5 and TRBJ2-2, reads DAGVTQSPTHLIKTRGQQVTLRCSPISGHKSVSWYQQVLGQGPQFIFQYYEKEERGRGNFPDRFSARQFPNYSSELNVNALLLGDSALYLCASSLVSVGELFFGEGSRLTVL.

This clone was seen a few times. The rearrangement joins TRBV7-9 to TRBJ1-2; 9 bases are shared with TRBD1. Germline loops: CDR1 SEHNR, CDR2 FQNEAQ (reference sequence). V was clipped by 1 base and J by 0 bases; unmatched bases: 9. The CDR3 is 18 residues long. CDR3: CASSLGWDRVYTNYGYTF. The DNA for the CDR3 is TGTGCCAGCAGCTTAGGATGGGACAGGGTTTATACTAACTATGGCTACACCTTC.

The rearrangement links TRBV2 to TRBJ1-2, with D uncertain. CDR1 SNHLY and CDR2 FYNNEI come from the germline V gene. V lost 4 bases and J lost 1, with 7 bases in between. The CDR3 contains 13 residues. The CDR3 DNA sequence: TGTGCCAGCAGTGTTGCCAATAACTATGGCTACACCTTC. It is translated as CASSVANNYGYTF.

Sample share makes this clone medium-sized (0.01 to 0.1%). The chain combines TRBV5-1 with TRBJ2-7; TRBD1 matches at 7 bases. The junction had 3 bases not matched to a gene; V was cut back by 4 bases and J by 2 bases. The CDR3 sequence is 13 residues long. Germline CDR1 is SGHRS and CDR2 is YFSETQ. The DNA of the CDR3 is TGCGCCAGCAGCCCTGGGACAGCCTACGAGCAGTACTTC. It translates to CASSPGTAYEQYF.

Of note for this clone: The junction differs from germline at one of its ends, possibly a read error. This chain links TRBV6-6 with TRBJ2-7, with TRBD2 matching over 12 bases. From germline, CDR1 is MNHNY and CDR2 SVGAGI (reference sequence). CDR3 length: 13 residues. The DNA of the CDR3 is TGTGTCAGCAGTTACGGACTAGCGGGAGAGCAGTACTTC. This gives the protein CVSSYGLAGEQYF.

This rearrangement joins TRBV4-1 to TRBJ2-1; D ambiguous. Germline CDR1 and CDR2: MGHRA and YSYEKL. Trimming stripped 0 bases from V and 7 bases from J, with 7 bases between. This CDR3 has 13 residues. The CDR3 DNA is TGCGCCAGCAGCCAAGAAGCCCGGAATGAGCAGTTCTTC. It specifies CASSQEARNEQFF.

The count of this clone is one. CDR3 nucleotides: TGTGCCAGTAGTATCGGGCAGAGGGCAGAGACCCAGTACTTC. Translating it yields CASSIGQRAETQYF. The gene calls are TRBV19 and TRBJ2-5; D may be TRBD2 (5 bases). This CDR3 is built from 14 residues. CDR1 is LNHDA and CDR2 is SQIVND in the germline V gene (reference sequence). V gave up 3 bases and J gave up 4 bases, with 12 bases separating them.